This TCR beta chain comes out of a study of blood T cell repertoires in COVID-19. For the study at large: Samples of COVID-19 (acute and convalescent) were obtained from the United States, Italy and Spain. The cDNA or gDNA used as material had been derived from T cells, B-cell-depleted T cells, or PBMCs.

The CDR3 is made up of 16 amino acids. J lost 5 bases, V lost 0 bases, and 1 base had no gene match. CDR1 LGHNA and CDR2 YSLEER come from the germline V gene. Original methodology: Reference gene primers were amplified, and this amplification served to estimate nucleated cell counts. Profiling relied on immunoSEQ multiplex PCR, and the TCRdb table lists in-frame clones only, not all of them. V and J calls and clone size are as listed in that table; D and trimming were resolved from the DNA. The repertoire has fewer than 350,000 clones, approximately 91% of them found once; the top ten carry roughly 9%.

Sample: peripheral blood. This TCR was sampled from a man between 18 and 35 years old with active or convalescent COVID-19. The chain recombines TRBV4-3 with TRBJ2-3, with TRBD2 matching 14 bases. The CDR3 is CASSQEGLAGVDTQYF. The DNA for the CDR3 is TGCGCCAGCAGCCAAGAGGGACTAGCGGGGGTAGATACGCAGTATTTT.